The 14 T cell receptor beta chains below were found in one sample sequenced in a study of CD8 T cells in Susac syndrome. A quantity of roughly 0.5 to 1 ug RNA underwent reverse transcription using random hexamers. TCRdb reprocessed the immunoSEQ multiplex PCR reads with MiXCR, giving one entry per CDR3 protein. The sample has about 210,000 distinct CDR3 sequences, approximately 94% seen once. Sample: CD4+ T cells from PBMCs. These receptors originate from a human donor with Susac syndrome.

The J gene is TRBJ1-5, the V gene TRBV20-1, with D possibly TRBD1 on 6 matching bases. CDR1 is DFQATT and CDR2 is SNEGSKA in the germline V gene (reference sequence). This CDR3 contains 14 residues. With 3 bases removed from V and 9 bases from J, the gap between germline ends came to 18 bases. In nucleotides, the CDR3 is TGCAGTGCTAGGAGGCAGGGGCCCCAGGGGCCCCAGCATTTT. Its translation is CSARRQGPQGPQHF.

V gene TRBV9 combines with J gene TRBJ1-1, with TRBD1 as a possible D gene (6 bases). This CDR3 comprises 13 residues. Germline CDR1 and CDR2: SGDLS and YYNGEE. V was clipped by 3 bases and J by 6 bases, with 12 bases between them. The CDR3 DNA reads as TGTGCCAGCAGCGGAACAGGGCGCGCTGAAGCTTTCTTT. Its translation is CASSGTGRAEAFF.

The chain links TRBV7-3 to TRBJ2-1; 10 bases agree with TRBD1. Germline lookup yields CDR1 SGHTA and CDR2 FQGTGA. This CDR3 is built from 15 residues. After removal of 5 bases from V and 10 bases from J, the junction contained 11 bases not matched to a gene. The CDR3 nucleotides are TGTGCCAGCAGCCCGAGGACAGGGGGTATAGGAGAGCAGTTCTTC. Encoded protein: CASSPRTGGIGEQFF.

The V call is TRBV19, the J call TRBJ1-5; D is undetermined. The CDR3 extends over 14 amino acids. With 8 bases removed from V and 7 bases from J, the gap between germline ends came to 18 bases. CDR1 LNHDA and CDR2 SQIVND come from the germline V gene (reference sequence). The CDR3 reads CASLDAALSQPQHF. For the CDR3, the DNA is TGTGCCAGTCTTGACGCGGCGCTTAGCCAGCCCCAGCATTTT.

V usage is TRBV30 and J usage is TRBJ2-2, with D maybe TRBD1 (5 bases). Germline values: CDR1 GTSNPN, CDR2 SVGIG (reference sequence). Trimming removed 0 bases at V and 3 bases at J, with 8 bases between. The CDR3 is made up of 14 amino acids. DNA for the CDR3: TGTGCCTGGAGTGTACTCAGGGACACCGGGGAGCTGTTTTTT. This translates into CAWSVLRDTGELFF.

This clonotype was picked up one time. J is TRBJ1-5 and V is TRBV12-3 or TRBV12-4; TRBD1 is a possible D gene (6 bases). This CDR3 has 14 amino acids. V lost 4 bases and J lost 6, with 13 bases in between. CDR3 sequence (DNA): TGTGCCAGCAGTTCCAGACAGGCAACTCAGCCCCAGCATTTT. It encodes CASSSRQATQPQHF.

The genes are TRBV11-2 and TRBJ2-3; 8 bases match TRBD2. CDR3 length: 15 residues. Germline V CDR1 and CDR2: SGHAT, FQNNGV. V shed 5 bases, J shed 3 bases, and the junction held 7 bases outside the gene matches. The CDR3 nucleotides read TGTGCCAGCAGCGATAGCGGGGATCGAACAGATACGCAGTATTTT. This sequence encodes CASSDSGDRTDTQYF.

The chain recombines TRBV10-3 with TRBJ1-2; maybe TRBD1 (5 bases). V was cut by 10 bases and J by 1 base, with 16 bases left in between. The CDR3 runs to 14 residues. The germline CDR1 and CDR2 sequences are ENHRY and SYGVKD. The CDR3 DNA sequence: TGTGCCACGGCTGGACATGAAGATAACTATGGCTACACCTTC. Translation gives CATAGHEDNYGYTF.

The chain links TRBV6-5 to TRBJ2-6; no clear D. V lost 0 bases, J lost 0 bases, and 12 bases lay in between. The CDR3 runs 18 residues. Germline loops: CDR1 MNHEY, CDR2 SVGAGI. CDR3 sequence (DNA): TGTGCCAGCAGTTACTCGAGCCAGGATCACTCTGGGGCCAACGTCCTGACTTTC. It translates to CASSYSSQDHSGANVLTF.

The rearrangement uses TRBV30 and TRBJ1-1; 12 nucleotides match TRBD1. Trimming cost V 1 base and J 4 bases; bases outside gene matches: 10. The CDR3 totals 17 residues. Per germline, CDR1 GTSNPN and CDR2 SVGIG (reference sequence). This CDR3 is CAWSESRDRGRVTEAFF. The CDR3 DNA follows: TGTGCCTGGAGTGAGAGCCGGGACAGGGGGCGCGTCACTGAAGCTTTCTTT. The whole variable domain, filled in from reference TRBV30 and TRBJ1-1, reads SQTIHQWPATLVQPVGSPLSLECTVEGTSNPNLYWYRQAAGRGLQLLFYSVGIGQISSEVPQNLSASRPQDRQFILSSKKLLLSDSGFYLCAWSESRDRGRVTEAFFGQGTRLTVV.

The chain carries TRBV7-2 and TRBJ2-7; D is perhaps TRBD1 (6 bases). CDR3 length: 14 residues. Germline V lookup: CDR1 SGHTA, CDR2 FQGNSA. V dropped 8 bases and J dropped 5 bases, with 19 bases sitting between them. The CDR3 DNA is TGTGCCAGCGCGGCGAACAGGGTCGCCCACGAGCAGTACTTC. Its translation: CASAANRVAHEQYF.

V usage is TRBV5-1 and J usage is TRBJ1-4, with D uncertain. Germline-derived CDR1 and CDR2 are SGHRS and YFSETQ. Trimming removed 4 bases at V and 0 bases at J, with 13 bases between. The CDR3 loop spans 16 amino acids. The DNA for the CDR3 is TGCGCCAGCAGCCCCCGTGGGAGTTCAACTAATGAAAAACTGTTTTTT. Its protein product is CASSPRGSSTNEKLFF.

This clonotype appeared a single time. V gene TRBV7-9 combines with J gene TRBJ2-6; D unresolved. Trimming removed 3 bases from V and 0 bases from J, with 9 bases in between. Germline V gene data show CDR1 as SEHNR and CDR2 as FQNEAQ (reference sequence). The CDR3 consists of 16 residues. The CDR3 here is CASSFNAFSGANVLTF. CDR3 nucleotide sequence: TGTGCCAGCAGCTTCAATGCTTTCTCTGGGGCCAACGTCCTGACTTTC.

This clonotype appeared once. The CDR3, as DNA: TGTGCCAGCAGCTCCACTACCCAAGAGACCCAGTACTTC. Residues: CASSSTTQETQYF. The V gene is TRBV11-1, the J gene TRBJ2-5; no reliable D call. The CDR3 is 13 amino acids. Trimming shortened V by 4 bases and J by 1 base, and 7 bases separated the two germline ends. Germline CDR1 is SGHAT and CDR2 is FQDESV (reference sequence).